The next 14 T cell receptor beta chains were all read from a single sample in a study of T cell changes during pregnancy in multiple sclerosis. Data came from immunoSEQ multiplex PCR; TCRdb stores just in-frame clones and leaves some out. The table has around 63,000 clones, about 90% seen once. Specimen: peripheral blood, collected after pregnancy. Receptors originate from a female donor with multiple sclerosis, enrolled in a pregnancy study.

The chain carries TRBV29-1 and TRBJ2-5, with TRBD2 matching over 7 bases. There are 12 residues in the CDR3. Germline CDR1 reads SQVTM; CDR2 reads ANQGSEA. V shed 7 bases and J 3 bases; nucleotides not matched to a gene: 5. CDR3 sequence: CSGLGGEETQYF. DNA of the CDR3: TGCAGCGGCCTGGGGGGGGAAGAGACCCAGTACTTC.

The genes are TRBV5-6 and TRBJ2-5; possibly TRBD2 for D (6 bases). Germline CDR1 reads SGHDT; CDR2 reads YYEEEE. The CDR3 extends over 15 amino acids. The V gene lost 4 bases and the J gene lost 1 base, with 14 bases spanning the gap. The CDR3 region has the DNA TGTGCCAGCAGCGCTGATCTGGGAGGCCAAGAGACCCAGTACTTC. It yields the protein CASSADLGGQETQYF. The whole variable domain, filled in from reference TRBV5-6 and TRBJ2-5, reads DAGVTQSPTHLIKTRGQQVTLRCSPKSGHDTVSWYQQALGQGPQFIFQYYEEEERQRGNFPDRFSGHQFPNYSSELNVNALLLGDSALYLCASSADLGGQETQYFGPGTRLLVL.

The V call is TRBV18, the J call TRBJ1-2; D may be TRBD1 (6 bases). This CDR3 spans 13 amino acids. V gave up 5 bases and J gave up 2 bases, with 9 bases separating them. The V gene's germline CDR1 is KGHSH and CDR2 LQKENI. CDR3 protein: CASSRQANYGYTF. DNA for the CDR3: TGTGCCAGCTCAAGACAGGCCAACTATGGCTACACCTTC.

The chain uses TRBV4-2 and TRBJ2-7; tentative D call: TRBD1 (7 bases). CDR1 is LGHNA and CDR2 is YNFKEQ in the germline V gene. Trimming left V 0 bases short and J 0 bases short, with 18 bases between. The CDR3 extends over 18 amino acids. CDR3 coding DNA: TGTGCCAGCAGCCAAGAAGGACGGGGACAGACTAGCTCCTACGAGCAGTACTTC. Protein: CASSQEGRGQTSSYEQYF.

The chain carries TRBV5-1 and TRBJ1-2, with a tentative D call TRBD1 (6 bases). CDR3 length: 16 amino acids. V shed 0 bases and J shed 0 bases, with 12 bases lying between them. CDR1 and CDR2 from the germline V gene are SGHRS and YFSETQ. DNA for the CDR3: TGCGCCAGCAGCTTGGAGGGGGGGACCCCTAACTATGGCTACACCTTC. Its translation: CASSLEGGTPNYGYTF.

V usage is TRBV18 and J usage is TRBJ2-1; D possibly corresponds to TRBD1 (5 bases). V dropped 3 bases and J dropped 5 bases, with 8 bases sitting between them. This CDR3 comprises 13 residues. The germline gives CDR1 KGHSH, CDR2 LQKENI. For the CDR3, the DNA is TGTGCCAGCTCACCCAGGGTGGACAATGAGCAGTTCTTC. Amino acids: CASSPRVDNEQFF.

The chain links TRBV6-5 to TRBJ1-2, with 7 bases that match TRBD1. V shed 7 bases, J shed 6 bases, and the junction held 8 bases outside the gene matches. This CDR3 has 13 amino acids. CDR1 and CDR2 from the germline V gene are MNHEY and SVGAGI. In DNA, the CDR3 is TGTGCCAGCAAATCTTCCGGGACAGATGGCTACACCTTC. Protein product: CASKSSGTDGYTF.

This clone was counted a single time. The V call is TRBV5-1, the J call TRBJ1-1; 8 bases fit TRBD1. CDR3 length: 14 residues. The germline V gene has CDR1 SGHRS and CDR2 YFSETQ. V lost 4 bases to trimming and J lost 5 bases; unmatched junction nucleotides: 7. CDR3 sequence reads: CASSDGQGWTEAFF. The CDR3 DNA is TGCGCCAGCAGCGACGGACAGGGATGGACTGAAGCTTTCTTT.

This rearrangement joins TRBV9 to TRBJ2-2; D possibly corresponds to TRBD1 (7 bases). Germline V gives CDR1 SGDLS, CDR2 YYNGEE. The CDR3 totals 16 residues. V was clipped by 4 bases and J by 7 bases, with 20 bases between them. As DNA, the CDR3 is TGTGCCAGCAGCCCCAGGGGGAGGCAGGGCAACGGGGAGCTGTTTTTT. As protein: CASSPRGRQGNGELFF. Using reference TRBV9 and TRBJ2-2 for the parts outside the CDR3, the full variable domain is DSGVTQTPKHLITATGQRVTLRCSPRSGDLSVYWYQQSLDQGLQFLIQYYNGEERAKGNILERFSAQQFPDLHSELNLSSLELGDSALYFCASSPRGRQGNGELFFGEGSRLTVL.

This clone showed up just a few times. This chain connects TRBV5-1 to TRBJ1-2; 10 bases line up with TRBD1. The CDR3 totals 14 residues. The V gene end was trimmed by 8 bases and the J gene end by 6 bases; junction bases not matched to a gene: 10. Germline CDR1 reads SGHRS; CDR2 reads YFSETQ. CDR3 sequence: CASTLGQGENGYTF. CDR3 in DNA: TGCGCCAGTACCCTAGGACAGGGGGAGAATGGCTACACCTTC.

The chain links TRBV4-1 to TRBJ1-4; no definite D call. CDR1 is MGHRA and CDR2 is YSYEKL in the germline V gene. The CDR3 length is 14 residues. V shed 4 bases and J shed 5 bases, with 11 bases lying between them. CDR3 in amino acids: CASSLSFFNEKLFF. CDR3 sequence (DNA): TGCGCCAGCAGCCTCTCTTTCTTCAATGAAAAACTGTTTTTT.

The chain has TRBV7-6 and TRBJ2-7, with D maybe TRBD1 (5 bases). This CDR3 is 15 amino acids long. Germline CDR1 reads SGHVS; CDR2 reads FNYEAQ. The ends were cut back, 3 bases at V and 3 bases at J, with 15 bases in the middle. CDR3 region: CASSFGQGPGYEQYF. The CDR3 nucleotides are TGTGCCAGCAGCTTCGGTCAGGGCCCTGGCTACGAGCAGTACTTC.

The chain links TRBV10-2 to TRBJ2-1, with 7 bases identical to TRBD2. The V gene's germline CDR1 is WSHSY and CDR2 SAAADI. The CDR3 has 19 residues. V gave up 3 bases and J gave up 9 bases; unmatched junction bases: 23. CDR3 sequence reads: CASSDWASGYTIDTPEQFF. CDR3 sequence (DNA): TGCGCCAGCAGTGATTGGGCTAGCGGTTACACAATTGATACCCCTGAGCAGTTCTTC.

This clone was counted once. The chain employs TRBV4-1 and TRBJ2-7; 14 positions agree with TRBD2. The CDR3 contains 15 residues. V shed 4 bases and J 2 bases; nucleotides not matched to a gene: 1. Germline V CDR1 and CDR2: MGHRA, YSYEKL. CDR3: CASSPGLAGAYEQYF. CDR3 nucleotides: TGCGCCAGCAGCCCGGGACTAGCGGGGGCCTACGAGCAGTACTTC.